Detailed here is one TCR beta chain. The sample comes from a study of T-cell reconstitution after alpha-beta-depleted transplantation in children. The CDR3 runs to 13 residues. Trimming stripped 6 bases from V and 8 bases from J, with 16 bases between. The TCRbeta library was prepared with unique molecular identifiers. From the PCR reads, TCRdb called clonotypes with MiXCR, one entry per CDR3 protein. The table includes about 210,000 distinct CDR3 sequences, approximately 15% detected once. V usage is TRBV12-3 or TRBV12-4 and J usage is TRBJ1-2, with a tentative D call TRBD1 (5 bases). This material consisted of PBMCs, mostly from graft donor cells, taken 360 days after TCRalphabeta/CD19-depleted stem cell transplant. The receptor's source is a male patient between 2 and 10 years old who had a stem cell transplant for acute lymphoblastic leukemia, so the T cells may come from the graft donor. The CDR3 loop is CASSPTGRGGYTF. Written as DNA, the CDR3 is TGTGCCAGCAGCCCGACTGGGAGGGGAGGCTACACCTTC.